This TCR beta chain was identified during a study of vaccination and CD4 T cells after COVID-19. Sequencing of cultured CD4+ T cell DNA used the Oncomine TCR Beta short-read assay. In TCRdb, the PCR reads were re-called with MiXCR into one record per CDR3 protein. The sample has 15,000 to 20,000 distinct CDR3 sequences, 25% to 30% seen once. The CDR3 runs to 16 residues. The germline CDR1 and CDR2 sequences are MDHEN and SYDVKM. V was pared by 1 base and J by 7 bases, with 6 bases of the junction left unmatched. About this clonotype: Its antigen is not identified.

Regarding treatment: roughly 10-day PBMC culture with coronavirus spike peptide pools or control peptides (ViraFEST assay). The TCR comes from a human donor with COVID-19. Source material: cultured CD4+ T cells from blood. The V and J genes are TRBV28 and TRBJ2-1, with 11 nucleotides matching TRBD2. CDR3 sequence: CASSLLPSGGRNEQFF. The CDR3 nucleotides read TGTGCCAGCAGTTTATTACCTAGCGGGGGGCGGAATGAGCAGTTCTTC.